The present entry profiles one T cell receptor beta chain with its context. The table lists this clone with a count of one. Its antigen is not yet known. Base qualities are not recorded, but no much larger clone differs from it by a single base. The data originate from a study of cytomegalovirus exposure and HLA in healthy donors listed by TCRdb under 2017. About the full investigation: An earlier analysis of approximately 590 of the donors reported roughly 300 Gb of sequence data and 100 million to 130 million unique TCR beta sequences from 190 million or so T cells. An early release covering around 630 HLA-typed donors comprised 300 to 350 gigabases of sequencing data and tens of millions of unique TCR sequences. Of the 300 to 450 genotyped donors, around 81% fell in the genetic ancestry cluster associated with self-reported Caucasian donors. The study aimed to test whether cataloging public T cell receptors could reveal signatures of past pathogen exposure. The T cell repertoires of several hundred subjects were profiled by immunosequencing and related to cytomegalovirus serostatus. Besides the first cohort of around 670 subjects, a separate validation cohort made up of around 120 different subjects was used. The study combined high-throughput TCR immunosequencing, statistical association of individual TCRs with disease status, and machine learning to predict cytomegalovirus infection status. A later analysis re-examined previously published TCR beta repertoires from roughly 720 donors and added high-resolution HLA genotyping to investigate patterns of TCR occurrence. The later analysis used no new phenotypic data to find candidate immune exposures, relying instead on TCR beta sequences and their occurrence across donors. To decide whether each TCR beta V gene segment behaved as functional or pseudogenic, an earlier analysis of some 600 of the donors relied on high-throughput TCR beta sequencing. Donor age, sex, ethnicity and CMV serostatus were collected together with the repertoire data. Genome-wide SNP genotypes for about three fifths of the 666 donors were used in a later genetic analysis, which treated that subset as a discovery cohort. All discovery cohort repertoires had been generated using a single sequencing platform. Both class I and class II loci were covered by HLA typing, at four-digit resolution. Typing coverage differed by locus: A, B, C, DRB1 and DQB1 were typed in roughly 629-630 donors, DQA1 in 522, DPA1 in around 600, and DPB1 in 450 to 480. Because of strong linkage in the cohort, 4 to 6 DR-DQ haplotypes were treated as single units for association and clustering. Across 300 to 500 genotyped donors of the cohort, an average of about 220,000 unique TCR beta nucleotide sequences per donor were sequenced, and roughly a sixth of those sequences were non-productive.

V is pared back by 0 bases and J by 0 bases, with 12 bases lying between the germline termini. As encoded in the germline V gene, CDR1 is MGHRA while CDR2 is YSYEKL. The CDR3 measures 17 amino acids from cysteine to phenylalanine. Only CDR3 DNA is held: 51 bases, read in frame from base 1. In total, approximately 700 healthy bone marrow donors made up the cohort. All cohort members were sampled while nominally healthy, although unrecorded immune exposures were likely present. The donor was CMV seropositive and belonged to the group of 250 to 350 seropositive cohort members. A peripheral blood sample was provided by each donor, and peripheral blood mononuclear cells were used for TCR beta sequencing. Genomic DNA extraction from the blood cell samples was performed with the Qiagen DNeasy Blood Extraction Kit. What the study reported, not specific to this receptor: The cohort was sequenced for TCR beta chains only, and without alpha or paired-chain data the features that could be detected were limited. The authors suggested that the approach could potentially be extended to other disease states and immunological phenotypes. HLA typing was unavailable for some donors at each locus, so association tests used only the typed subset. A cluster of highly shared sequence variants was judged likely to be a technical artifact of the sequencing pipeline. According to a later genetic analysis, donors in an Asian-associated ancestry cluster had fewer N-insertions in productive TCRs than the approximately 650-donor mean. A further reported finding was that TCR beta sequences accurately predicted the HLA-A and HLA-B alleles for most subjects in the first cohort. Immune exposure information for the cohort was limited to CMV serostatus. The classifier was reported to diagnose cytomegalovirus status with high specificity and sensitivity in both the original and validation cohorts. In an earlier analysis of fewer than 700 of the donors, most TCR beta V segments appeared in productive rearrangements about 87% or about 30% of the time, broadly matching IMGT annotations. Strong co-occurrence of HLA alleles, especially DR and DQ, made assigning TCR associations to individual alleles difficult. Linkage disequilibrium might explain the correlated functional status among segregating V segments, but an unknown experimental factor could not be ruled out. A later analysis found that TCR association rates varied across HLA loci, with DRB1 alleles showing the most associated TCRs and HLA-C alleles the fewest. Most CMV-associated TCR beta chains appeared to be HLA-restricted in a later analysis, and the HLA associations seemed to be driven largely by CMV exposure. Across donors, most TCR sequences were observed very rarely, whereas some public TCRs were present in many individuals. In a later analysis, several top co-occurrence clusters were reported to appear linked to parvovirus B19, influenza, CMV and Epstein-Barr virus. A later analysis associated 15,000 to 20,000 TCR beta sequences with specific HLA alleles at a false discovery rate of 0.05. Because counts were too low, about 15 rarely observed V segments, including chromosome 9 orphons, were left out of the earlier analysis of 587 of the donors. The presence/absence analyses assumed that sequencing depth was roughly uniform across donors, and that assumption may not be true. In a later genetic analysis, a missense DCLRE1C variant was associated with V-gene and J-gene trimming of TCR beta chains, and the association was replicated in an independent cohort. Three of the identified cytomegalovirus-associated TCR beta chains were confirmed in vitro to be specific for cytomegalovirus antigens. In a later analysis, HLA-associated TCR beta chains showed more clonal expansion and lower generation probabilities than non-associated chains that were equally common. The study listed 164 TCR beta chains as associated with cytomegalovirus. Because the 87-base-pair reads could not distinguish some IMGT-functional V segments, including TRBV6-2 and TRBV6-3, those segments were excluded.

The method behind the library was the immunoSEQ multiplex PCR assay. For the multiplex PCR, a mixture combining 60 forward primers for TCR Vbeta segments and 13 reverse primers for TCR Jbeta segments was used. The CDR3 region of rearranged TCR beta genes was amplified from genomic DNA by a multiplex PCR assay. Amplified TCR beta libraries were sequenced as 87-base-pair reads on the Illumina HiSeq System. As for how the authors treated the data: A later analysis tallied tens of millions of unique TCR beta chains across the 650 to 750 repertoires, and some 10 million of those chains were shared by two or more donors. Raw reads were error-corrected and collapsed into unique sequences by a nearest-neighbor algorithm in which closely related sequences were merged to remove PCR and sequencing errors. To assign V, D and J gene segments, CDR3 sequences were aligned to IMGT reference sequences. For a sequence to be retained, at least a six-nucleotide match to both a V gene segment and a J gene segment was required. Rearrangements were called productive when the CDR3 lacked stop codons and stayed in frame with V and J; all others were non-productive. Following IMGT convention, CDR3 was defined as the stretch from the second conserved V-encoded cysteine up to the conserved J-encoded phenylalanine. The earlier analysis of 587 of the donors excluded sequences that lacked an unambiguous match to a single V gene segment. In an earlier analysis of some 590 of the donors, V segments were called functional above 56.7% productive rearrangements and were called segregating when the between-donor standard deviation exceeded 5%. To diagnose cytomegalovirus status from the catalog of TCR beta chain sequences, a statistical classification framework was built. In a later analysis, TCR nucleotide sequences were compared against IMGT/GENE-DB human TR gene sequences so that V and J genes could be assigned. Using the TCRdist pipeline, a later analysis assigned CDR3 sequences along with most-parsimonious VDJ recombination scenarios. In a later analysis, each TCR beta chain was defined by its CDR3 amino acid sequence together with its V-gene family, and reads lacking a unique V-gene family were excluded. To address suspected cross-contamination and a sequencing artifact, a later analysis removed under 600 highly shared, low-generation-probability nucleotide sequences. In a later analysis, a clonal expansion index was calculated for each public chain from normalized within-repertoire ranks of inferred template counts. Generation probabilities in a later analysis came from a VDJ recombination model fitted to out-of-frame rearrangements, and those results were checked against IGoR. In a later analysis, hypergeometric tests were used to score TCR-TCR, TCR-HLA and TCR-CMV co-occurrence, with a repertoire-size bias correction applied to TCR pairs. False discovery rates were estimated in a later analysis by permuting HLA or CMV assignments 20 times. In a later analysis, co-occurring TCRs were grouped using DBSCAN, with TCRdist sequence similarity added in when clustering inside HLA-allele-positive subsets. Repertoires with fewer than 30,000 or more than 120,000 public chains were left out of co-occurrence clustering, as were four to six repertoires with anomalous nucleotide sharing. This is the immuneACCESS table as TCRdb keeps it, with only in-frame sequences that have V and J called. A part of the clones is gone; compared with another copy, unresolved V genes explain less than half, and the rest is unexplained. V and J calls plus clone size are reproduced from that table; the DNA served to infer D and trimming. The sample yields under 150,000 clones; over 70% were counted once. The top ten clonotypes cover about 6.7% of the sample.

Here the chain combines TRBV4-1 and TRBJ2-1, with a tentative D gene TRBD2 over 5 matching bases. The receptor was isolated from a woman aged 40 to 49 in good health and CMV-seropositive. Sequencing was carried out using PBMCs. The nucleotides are TGCGCCAGCAGCCAAGATCTGAGCGGCAGCTCCTACAATGAGCAGTTCTTC. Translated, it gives CASSQDLSGSSYNEQFF.